The 26 T cell receptor beta chains in this list originate from one sample, sequenced in a study of siplizumab effects on memory and regulatory T cells. Repertoires were generated with immunoSEQ multiplex PCR, while TCRdb's copy carries only in-frame clones and drops some. The table records under 150,000 clones, approximately 94% of them present only once. Sequencing was performed on non-Treg CD4+ T cells sorted from blood. The receptor source for this set is a human donor in good health.

This rearrangement joins TRBV6-1 to TRBJ2-5, with a tentative D call TRBD2 (5 bases). This CDR3 spans 14 amino acids. The V and J ends lost 6 bases and 2 bases respectively, with 13 bases between them. Germline V CDR1 and CDR2: MNHNS, SASEGT. CDR3 in DNA: TGTGCCAGCAGCCACTGGGAGACTCAAGAGACCCAGTACTTC. Its translation is CASSHWETQETQYF.

The chain combines TRBV5-1 with TRBJ2-2, with D possibly TRBD1 on 6 matching bases. Germline loops: CDR1 SGHRS, CDR2 YFSETQ. V lost 4 bases and J lost 2, with 15 bases in between. The CDR3 runs 16 residues. The DNA of the CDR3 is TGCGCCAGCAGCAATATTCCGGGACACAACACCGGGGAGCTGTTTTTT. Residues: CASSNIPGHNTGELFF.

J is TRBJ2-5 and V is TRBV2; 9 bases map to TRBD2. Germline assignment: CDR1 SNHLY and CDR2 FYNNEI. The J segment lost 4 bases and the V segment lost 2 bases, leaving 2 bases of the junction unmatched. CDR3 size: 14 residues. The CDR3 loop reads CASSEWTSVETQYF. In nucleotides, the CDR3 is TGTGCCAGCAGTGAATGGACTAGCGTAGAGACCCAGTACTTC.

This chain joins TRBV4-2 and TRBJ2-5; 7 bases map to TRBD2. The germline V gene has CDR1 LGHNA and CDR2 YNFKEQ. This CDR3 region has 15 residues. Germline trimming cut 0 bases from V and 3 bases from J; bases unmatched to any gene: 4. CDR3 in amino acids: CASSQESSGKETQYF. CDR3 coding DNA: TGTGCCAGCAGCCAAGAGTCTAGCGGCAAAGAGACCCAGTACTTC.

The chain recombines TRBV30 with TRBJ1-1, with TRBD1 as a possible D gene (5 bases). Trimming shortened V by 7 bases and J by 8 bases, and 11 bases separated the two germline ends. The CDR3 length is 10 residues. The germline V gene encodes CDR1 GTSNPN and CDR2 SVGIG (reference sequence). The DNA of the CDR3 is TGTGCCTTACTACAGGTGGAAGCTTTCTTT. Translated: CALLQVEAFF.

The chain's CDR3 is CASSQVGQGVSNYGYTF. The CDR3 DNA reads TGTGCCAGCAGCCAAGTTGGACAGGGGGTCTCAAACTATGGCTACACCTTC. The chain couples TRBV4-2 to TRBJ1-2; 10 nucleotides agree with TRBD1. This CDR3 is 17 amino acids long. Trimming cost V 1 base and J 2 bases; bases outside gene matches: 7. CDR1 and CDR2 from the germline V gene are LGHNA and YNFKEQ.

The rearrangement links TRBV7-3 to TRBJ2-7; 9 bases align to TRBD2. The J segment lost 3 bases and the V segment lost 3 bases, leaving 6 bases of the junction unmatched. CDR3 size: 15 residues. Per germline, CDR1 SGHTA and CDR2 FQGTGA. DNA of the CDR3: TGTGCCAGCAGCTTCGGGTTAGCGGGAGTCTACGAGCAGTACTTC. It translates to CASSFGLAGVYEQYF.

The CDR3 region is CASSVLTSGTGGGYTF. Here the CDR3 DNA reads TGCGCCAGCAGCGTCTTAACGTCCGGGACAGGCGGTGGCTACACCTTC. V is TRBV5-1 and J is TRBJ1-2; 8 nucleotides line up with TRBD1. CDR3 size: 16 residues. Germline V gene sequence: CDR1 SGHRS, CDR2 YFSETQ. J lost 7 bases, V lost 4 bases, and 15 bases had no gene match. Combining the CDR3 with reference TRBV5-1 and TRBJ1-2 gives the whole variable domain KAGVTQTPRYLIKTRGQQVTLSCSPISGHRSVSWYQQTPGQGLQFLFEYFSETQRNKGNFPGRFSGRQFSNSRSEMNVSTLELGDSALYLCASSVLTSGTGGGYTFGSGTRLTVV.

This clone was seen just once. The chain combines TRBV14 with TRBJ2-1; D not resolved. This CDR3 region has 15 residues. V was clipped by 2 bases and J by 7 bases, with 15 bases between them. Germline V lookup: CDR1 SGHDN, CDR2 FVKESK. The CDR3 sequence: CASSQKGRRRNEQFF. The CDR3 DNA reads as TGTGCCAGCAGCCAAAAGGGCAGAAGGAGAAATGAGCAGTTCTTC.

The chain has TRBV6-5 and TRBJ2-1, with D tentatively TRBD2 (6 bases). Deletions cut 2 bases from V and 6 bases from J, with 14 bases between. The V gene's germline CDR1 is MNHEY and CDR2 SVGAGI. This CDR3 region has 15 residues. CDR3 nucleotide sequence: TGTGCCAGCAGTTACGCGTCGGGGGTCCCCAATGAGCAGTTCTTC. This sequence encodes CASSYASGVPNEQFF.

The V call is TRBV5-6, the J call TRBJ1-4; 7 positions match TRBD1. The CDR3 totals 17 residues. In germline, CDR1 is SGHDT, CDR2 YYEEEE. Trimming cost V 2 bases and J 8 bases; bases outside gene matches: 15. In DNA, the CDR3 is TGTGCCAGCAGCTTTGAGTCACAGGGGCGAGGAGTCGAAAAACTGTTTTTT. Encoded protein: CASSFESQGRGVEKLFF.

This clone was counted only a few times. The chain joins TRBV29-1 to TRBJ1-2; D perhaps matches TRBD1 (5 bases). Looked up from germline, CDR1 is SQVTM and CDR2 is ANQGSEA. V was cut by 4 bases and J by 4 bases, with 16 bases left in between. The CDR3 consists of 14 residues. In DNA form, the CDR3 reads TGCAGCGTTGTTACGGAGAGGGACCTCTATGGCTACACCTTC. It encodes CSVVTERDLYGYTF.

The rearrangement links TRBV2 to TRBJ1-1; 7 bases are shared with TRBD1. The CDR3 has 16 amino acids. Looked up from germline, CDR1 is SNHLY and CDR2 is FYNNEI. V gave up 6 bases and J gave up 1 base; unmatched junction bases: 11. Here the CDR3 DNA reads TGTGCCAGCAGCCTCCCCCAGGGGGGGGCGAACACTGAAGCTTTCTTT. This codes for CASSLPQGGANTEAFF. Drawing the rest from reference TRBV2 and TRBJ1-1, the complete variable domain is EPEVTQTPSHQVTQMGQEVILRCVPISNHLYFYWYRQILGQKVEFLVSFYNNEISEKSEIFDDQFSVERPDGSNFTLKIRSTKLEDSAMYFCASSLPQGGANTEAFFGQGTRLTVV.

Comment on this clone: Germline and junction disagree at one end, which may indicate a read error. The V call is TRBV7-7, the J call TRBJ2-5, with D perhaps matching TRBD1 (6 bases). CDR1 and CDR2 from the germline V gene are SSHAT and FNYEAQ (reference sequence). The CDR3 is 15 amino acids. The CDR3 DNA follows: TGTGCTAGCAGCTTAGGGGGACACCCCGGGGAGACCCAGTACTTC. This gives the protein CASSLGGHPGETQYF.

The CDR3 nucleotides read TGTGCCACCGAAGCGTGGGGCTCTGGAAACACCATATATTTT. Translating gives CATEAWGSGNTIYF. V and J are TRBV28 and TRBJ1-3; D is undetermined. The CDR3 has 14 amino acids. V lost 10 bases and J lost 0, with 13 bases in between. The germline CDR1 and CDR2 sequences are MDHEN and SYDVKM.

The chain is built from TRBV5-1 and TRBJ2-1, with D perhaps matching TRBD1 (6 bases). The ends were cut back, 2 bases at V and 4 bases at J, with 10 bases in the middle. The CDR3 totals 14 residues. Germline values: CDR1 SGHRS, CDR2 YFSETQ. The CDR3 loop reads CASSLGQTYNEQFF. CDR3 coding DNA: TGCGCCAGCAGCTTAGGACAGACTTACAATGAGCAGTTCTTC.

A single count supports this clone. The V and J genes are TRBV4-1 and TRBJ1-1; no clear D gene. Germline-derived CDR1 and CDR2 are MGHRA and YSYEKL. CDR3 length equals 12 residues. V was trimmed by 4 bases and J by 1 base, leaving 4 bases between them. The CDR3 DNA reads TGCGCCAGCAGCCTGGCGAACACTGAAGCTTTCTTT. This sequence encodes CASSLANTEAFF.

This sequence joins TRBV15 and TRBJ1-1, with D perhaps TRBD1 (6 bases). The CDR3 is 14 residues long. V was shortened by 4 bases and J by 1 base, with 10 bases between the two germline ends. Germline V CDR1 and CDR2: LNHNV, YYDKDF (reference sequence). The CDR3 loop is CATSTVGQNTEAFF. The CDR3 DNA reads TGTGCCACCAGCACCGTGGGACAGAACACTGAAGCTTTCTTT.

The chain links TRBV7-7 to TRBJ2-3; TRBD2 is a possible D gene (7 bases). This CDR3 comprises 14 residues. Trimming removed 4 bases at V and 7 bases at J, with 15 bases between. Germline lookup yields CDR1 SSHAT and CDR2 FNYEAQ (reference sequence). DNA for the CDR3: TGTGCCAGCAGCTCGGGGGGCCGACCATATACGCAGTATTTT. This encodes CASSSGGRPYTQYF.

This chain connects TRBV29-1 to TRBJ1-5; unclear D gene. The CDR3 sequence is 14 residues long. The V gene lost 2 bases and the J gene lost 0 bases, with 8 bases spanning the gap. Germline lookup yields CDR1 SQVTM and CDR2 ANQGSEA. The CDR3 DNA reads as TGCAGCGTTGAATTGGCAGATAGCAATCAGCCCCAGCATTTT. Encoded protein: CSVELADSNQPQHF. Full variable domain (rest looked up from reference TRBV29-1 and TRBJ1-5): SAVISQKPSRDICQRGTSLTIQCQVDSQVTMMFWYRQQPGQSLTLIATANQGSEATYESGFVIDKFPISRPNLTFSTLTVSNMSPEDSSIYLCSVELADSNQPQHFGDGTRLSIL.

This clone has just a few counts. This rearrangement joins TRBV6-1 to TRBJ1-4, with TRBD1 matching over 7 bases. Germline CDR1 reads MNHNS; CDR2 reads SASEGT. The CDR3 extends over 17 amino acids. V was clipped by 4 bases and J by 2 bases; unmatched bases: 10. The CDR3, as DNA: TGTGCCAGCAGTGCTTCCGCAGGGGGTTTCACTAATGAAAAACTGTTTTTT. Its translation: CASSASAGGFTNEKLFF.

This clone appeared once. The chain employs TRBV7-6 and TRBJ1-1, with no clear D. V gave up 1 base and J gave up 0 bases, with 6 bases separating them. Germline V CDR1 and CDR2: SGHVS, FNYEAQ. CDR3 size: 14 residues. The CDR3 is CASSLGPMNTEAFF. In DNA, the CDR3 is TGTGCCAGCAGCTTAGGCCCGATGAACACTGAAGCTTTCTTT. Variable domain in full (rest from reference TRBV7-6 and TRBJ1-1): GAGVSQSPRYKVTKRGQDVALRCDPISGHVSLYWYRQALGQGPEFLTYFNYEAQQDKSGLPNDRFSAERPEGSISTLTIQRTEQRDSAMYRCASSLGPMNTEAFFGQGTRLTVV.

The J gene is TRBJ1-5, the V gene TRBV4-1; no firm D call. The CDR3 totals 14 residues. Germline V gene data show CDR1 as MGHRA and CDR2 as YSYEKL. V lost 1 base and J 3 bases, leaving 7 bases between the germline ends. This CDR3 reads CASSQAPDNQPQHF. The CDR3 DNA reads as TGCGCCAGCAGCCAAGCCCCGGACAATCAGCCCCAGCATTTT.

The chain is built from TRBV19 and TRBJ2-5, with D possibly being TRBD1 (6 bases). Germline V CDR1 and CDR2: LNHDA, SQIVND (reference sequence). Trimming took 4 bases from V and 3 from J, leaving 12 bases between them. The CDR3 consists of 14 residues. CDR3 sequence: CASSNGPGEETQYF. The CDR3 region has the DNA TGTGCCAGTAGTAATGGGCCAGGGGAAGAGACCCAGTACTTC.

The chain employs TRBV14 and TRBJ1-1; possibly TRBD1 for D (5 bases). Trimming cost V 7 bases and J 0 bases, with 21 bases left between them. Germline CDR1 SGHDN, CDR2 FVKESK. This CDR3 comprises 17 residues. For the CDR3, the DNA is TGTGCCAGCAACAACCACCTGGGACGGCCTATGAACACTGAAGCTTTCTTT. It is translated as CASNNHLGRPMNTEAFF.

The chain is built from TRBV7-2 and TRBJ1-5; a weak D match, TRBD1 (6 bases). The length of the CDR3 is 16 residues. Germline V gene lookup returns CDR1 SGHTA and CDR2 FQGNSA. Between the trimmed V and J ends, which lost 5 bases and 1 base, there was a span of 15 bases. CDR3 amino acids: CASSDYRESSNQPQHF. In DNA form, the CDR3 reads TGTGCCAGCAGCGATTACAGGGAATCGAGCAATCAGCCCCAGCATTTT. The full variable domain, completed using reference TRBV7-2 and TRBJ1-5, is GAGVSQSPSNKVTEKGKDVELRCDPISGHTALYWYRQSLGQGLEFLIYFQGNSAPDKSGLPSDRFSAERTGGSVSTLTIQRTQQEDSAVYLCASSDYRESSNQPQHFGDGTRLSIL.